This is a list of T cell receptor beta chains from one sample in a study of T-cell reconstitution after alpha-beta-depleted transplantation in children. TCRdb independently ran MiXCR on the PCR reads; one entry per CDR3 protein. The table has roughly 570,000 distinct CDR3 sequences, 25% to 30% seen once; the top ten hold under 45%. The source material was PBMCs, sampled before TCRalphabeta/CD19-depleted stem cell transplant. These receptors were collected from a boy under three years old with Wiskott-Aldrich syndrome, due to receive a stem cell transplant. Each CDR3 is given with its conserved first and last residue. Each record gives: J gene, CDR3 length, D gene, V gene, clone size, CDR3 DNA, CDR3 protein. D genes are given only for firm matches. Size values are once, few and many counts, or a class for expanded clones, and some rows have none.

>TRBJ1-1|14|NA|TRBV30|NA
TGTGCCTGGAGTGTACGGGGGACACTAAGTGGGGCTTTCTTT
CAWSVRGTLSGAFF
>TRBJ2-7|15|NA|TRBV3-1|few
TGTGCCAGCAGCCACCGAGCCGACTATACCTACGAGCAGTACTTC
CASSHRADYTYEQYF
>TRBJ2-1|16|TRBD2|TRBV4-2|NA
TGTGCCAGCAGCCAAGACCCACTAGCGGAGACGAGAGAGCAGTTCTTC
CASSQDPLAETREQFF
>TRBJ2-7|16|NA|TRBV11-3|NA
TGTGCCAGCAGCTTAAAGGGGGAAAGCGGCAAATACGAGCAGTACTTC
CASSLKGESGKYEQYF
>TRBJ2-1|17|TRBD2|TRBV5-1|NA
TGCGCCAGCAGCTCACCCTTTAGCGGGAGGCCTATCAATGAGCAGTTCTTC
CASSSPFSGRPINEQFF
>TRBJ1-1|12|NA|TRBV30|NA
TGTGCCTGGGACAGGCAGAACACTGAAGCTTTCTTT
CAWDRQNTEAFF
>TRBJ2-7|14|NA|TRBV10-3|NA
TGTGCCATCAGCATGAGCGGAAGCTCCTACGAGCAGTACTTC
CAISMSGSSYEQYF
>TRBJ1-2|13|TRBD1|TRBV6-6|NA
TGTGCCAGCAGTTACCAGGGGGCGGGTGGCTACACCTTC
CASSYQGAGGYTF
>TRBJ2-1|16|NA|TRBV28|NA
TGTGCCAGCAGGTTTCCCACCTCGGGTCCATACAATGAGCAGTTCTTC
CASRFPTSGPYNEQFF
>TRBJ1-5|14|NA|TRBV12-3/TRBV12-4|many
TGTGCCAGCAGTTTATCAGGTGGTAGTCAGCCCCAGCATTTT
CASSLSGGSQPQHF
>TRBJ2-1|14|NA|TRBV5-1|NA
TGCGCCAGCAGCTTTGGAGACTCCTACAATGAGCAGTTCTTC
CASSFGDSYNEQFF
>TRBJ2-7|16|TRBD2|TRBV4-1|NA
TGCGCCAGCAGCCAAGGAGCGCTAGCGGGAGGACTCGAGCAGTACTTC
CASSQGALAGGLEQYF
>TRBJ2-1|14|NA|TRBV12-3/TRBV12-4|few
TGTGCCACCACCCGGGCGGTCCCATACAATGAGCAGTTCTTC
CATTRAVPYNEQFF
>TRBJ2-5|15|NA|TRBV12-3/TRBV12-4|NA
TGTGCCAGCAGGCCACCGGGACACCACCAAGAGACCCAGTACTTC
CASRPPGHHQETQYF
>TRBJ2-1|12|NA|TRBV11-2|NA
TGTGCCAGCAGTCCTCCTAATCGGGGAGTGTTCTTC
CASSPPNRGVFF
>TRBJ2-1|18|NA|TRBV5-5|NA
TGTGCCAGCACAAATGGGGGTTCCCTAGGGGGCTCCTACAATGAGCAGTTCTTC
CASTNGGSLGGSYNEQFF
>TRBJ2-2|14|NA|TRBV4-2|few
TGTGCCAGCAGGAGTCCACCGAACACCGGGGAGCTGTTTTTT
CASRSPPNTGELFF
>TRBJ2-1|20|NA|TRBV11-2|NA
TGTGCCAGCAGCTTACAGGCCTTTTTGCCTGTTGCCAGAACCCACAATGAGCAGTTCTTC
CASSLQAFLPVARTHNEQFF
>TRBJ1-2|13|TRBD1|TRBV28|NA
TGTGCCAGCAGAACGGGACAGGGGGGAGGCTACACCTTC
CASRTGQGGGYTF
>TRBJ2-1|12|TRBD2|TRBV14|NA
TGTGCCAGCAGCCGTACCGGGACTAGCGGAGTCTTC
CASSRTGTSGVF
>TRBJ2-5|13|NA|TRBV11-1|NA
TGTGCCAGCAGCTTAGCAGCGAGAAAGACCCAGTACTTC
CASSLAARKTQYF
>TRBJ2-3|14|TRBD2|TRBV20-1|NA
TGCAGTGCTAGAATCGCGGGAGTGGAAGATACGCAGTATTTT
CSARIAGVEDTQYF
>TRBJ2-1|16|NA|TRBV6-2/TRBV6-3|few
TGTGCCAGCGGGGGGGACATCAAAAGCTGGGTCAATGAGCAGTTCTTC
CASGGDIKSWVNEQFF
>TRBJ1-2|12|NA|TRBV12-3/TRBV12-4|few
TGTGCCAGCAGTTTAACCCAGGACGGCTACACCTTC
CASSLTQDGYTF
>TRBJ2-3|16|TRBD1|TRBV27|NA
TGTGCCAGCAGTATAGGTCTGGGACAGGGGACAGATACGCAGTATTTT
CASSIGLGQGTDTQYF
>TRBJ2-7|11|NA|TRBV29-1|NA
TGCAGCGTTAGCAAATCCTACGAGCAGTACTTC
CSVSKSYEQYF
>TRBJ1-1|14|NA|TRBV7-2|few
TGTGCCAGCAGCTTAGTACAGGGTAGCACTGAAGCTTTCTTT
CASSLVQGSTEAFF
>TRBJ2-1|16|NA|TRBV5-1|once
TGCGCCAGCAGCTTGTTTGGGTCCTGGGGAAACAATGAGCAGTTCTTC
CASSLFGSWGNNEQFF
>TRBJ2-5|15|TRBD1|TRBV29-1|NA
TGCAGCGTTGGGGGGACAGGGGGCTTGGGCGAGACCCAGTACTTC
CSVGGTGGLGETQYF
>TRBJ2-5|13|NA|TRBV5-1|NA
TGCGCCAGCAGCTTGGGACTAGATGAGACCCAGTACTTC
CASSLGLDETQYF
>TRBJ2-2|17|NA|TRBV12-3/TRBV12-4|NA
TGTGCCAGCAGTTTAGCGGAAATAGCGGAGGTCCCCGGGGAGCTGTTTTTT
CASSLAEIAEVPGELFF
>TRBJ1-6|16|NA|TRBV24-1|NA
TGTGCCACCGAAGACAACGGGGGTCTGGATAATTCACCCCTCCACTTT
CATEDNGGLDNSPLHF
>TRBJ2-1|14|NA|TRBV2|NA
TGTGCCAGCAGGGAACCCCGGTCCGGGAGCCTGCAGTTCTTC
CASREPRSGSLQFF
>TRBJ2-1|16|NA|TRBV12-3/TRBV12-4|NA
TGTGCCAGCAGTTCCAGCGGGACACAGGCCTACAATGAGCAGTTCTTC
CASSSSGTQAYNEQFF
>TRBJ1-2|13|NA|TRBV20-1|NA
TGCAGTGCTAGAGATTACAGCGTCTATGGCTACACCTTC
CSARDYSVYGYTF
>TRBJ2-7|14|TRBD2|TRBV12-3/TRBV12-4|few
TGTGCCAGCAGTCAAGGACTAGCGGGAGGGCGGGAGTACTTC
CASSQGLAGGREYF
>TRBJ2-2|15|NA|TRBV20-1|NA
TGCAGTGCTAGAAGGGCCGGAGAGGTCTCCGGGGAGCTGTTTTTT
CSARRAGEVSGELFF
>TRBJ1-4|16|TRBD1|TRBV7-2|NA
TGTGCCAGCAGCTTTACAGGGGGCGCTACTAATGAAAAACTGTTTTTT
CASSFTGGATNEKLFF
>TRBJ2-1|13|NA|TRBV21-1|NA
TGTGCCAGTTTGGGGGACAGCTACAATGAGCAGTTCTTC
CASLGDSYNEQFF
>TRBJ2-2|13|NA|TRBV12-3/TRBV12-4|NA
TGTGCCAGCAGACCCCAAGGGCTCGGGGAGCTGTTTTTT
CASRPQGLGELFF
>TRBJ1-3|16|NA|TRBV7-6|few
TGTGCCAGCAGCTTAGCGCCCCCGGGCTCTGGAAACACCATATATTTT
CASSLAPPGSGNTIYF
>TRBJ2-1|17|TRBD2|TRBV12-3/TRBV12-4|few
TGTGCCAGCAGTTTCCCTCTAGCGGGAGGGAACTACAATGAGCAGTTCTTC
CASSFPLAGGNYNEQFF